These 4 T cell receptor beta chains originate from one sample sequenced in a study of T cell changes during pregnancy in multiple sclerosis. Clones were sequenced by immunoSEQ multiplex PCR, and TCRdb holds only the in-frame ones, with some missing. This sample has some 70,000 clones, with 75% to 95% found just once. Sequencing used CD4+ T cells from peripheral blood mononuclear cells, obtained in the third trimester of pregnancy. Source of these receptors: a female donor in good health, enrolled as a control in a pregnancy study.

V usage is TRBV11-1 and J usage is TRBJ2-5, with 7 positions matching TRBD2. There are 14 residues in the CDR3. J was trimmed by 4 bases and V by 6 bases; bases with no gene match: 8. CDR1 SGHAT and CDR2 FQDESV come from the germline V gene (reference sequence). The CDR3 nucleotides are TGTGCCAGCAGTCGGGGGGAGAAGGGAGAGACCCAGTACTTC. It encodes CASSRGEKGETQYF.

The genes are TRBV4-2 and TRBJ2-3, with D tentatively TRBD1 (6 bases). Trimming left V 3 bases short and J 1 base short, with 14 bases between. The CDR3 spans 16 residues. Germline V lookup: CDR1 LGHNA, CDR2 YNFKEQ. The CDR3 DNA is TGTGCCAGCAGCCAGAGCTCAGGGGTGGGCACAGATACGCAGTATTTT. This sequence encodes CASSQSSGVGTDTQYF.

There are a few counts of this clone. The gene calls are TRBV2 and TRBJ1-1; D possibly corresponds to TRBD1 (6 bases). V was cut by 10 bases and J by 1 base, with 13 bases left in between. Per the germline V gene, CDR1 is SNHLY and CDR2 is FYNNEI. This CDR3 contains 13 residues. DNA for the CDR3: TGTGCCAATCGACAGGAGAGGAACACTGAAGCTTTCTTT. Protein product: CANRQERNTEAFF.

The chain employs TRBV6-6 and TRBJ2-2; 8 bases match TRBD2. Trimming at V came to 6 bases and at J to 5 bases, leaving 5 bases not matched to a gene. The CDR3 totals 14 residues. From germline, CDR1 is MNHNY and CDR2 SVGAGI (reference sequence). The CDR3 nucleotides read TGTGCCAGCAGAGCGGGGGAAAGGACCGGGGAGCTGTTTTTT. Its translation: CASRAGERTGELFF.